What follows are 11 T cell receptor beta chains derived from one specimen sequenced in a study of T cells in Graves' hyperthyroidism and ophthalmopathy. Regions amplified from RNA transcripts were the TCR beta CDR3 regions. The primer set for the first-round RT-PCR of the TCR CDR3 was HTBI. TCRdb processed the multiplex PCR reads anew with MiXCR; each CDR3 protein has one entry. The sample includes around 500,000 distinct CDR3 sequences, around 14% of them seen just once. The material sequenced was blood. All receptors come from a woman younger than 30 with Graves' hyperthyroidism.

This clonotype has at least ten counts. The chain uses TRBV3-1 and TRBJ1-1; D gene uncertain. Germline assignment: CDR1 LGHDT and CDR2 YNNKEL (reference sequence). Trimming stripped 0 bases from V and 8 bases from J, with 19 bases between. The CDR3 spans 16 residues. CDR3 in DNA: TGTGCCAGCAGCCAAGACGCCTTCTCCTTGAGGGCGGAAGCTTTCTTT. Encoded protein: CASSQDAFSLRAEAFF. Full variable domain (rest looked up from reference TRBV3-1 and TRBJ1-1): DTAVSQTPKYLVTQMGNDKSIKCEQNLGHDTMYWYKQDSKKFLKIMFSYNNKELIINETVPNRFSPKSPDKAHLNLHINSLELGDSAVYFCASSQDAFSLRAEAFFGQGTRLTVV.

V and J are TRBV9 and TRBJ1-6, with D unclear. Looked up from germline, CDR1 is SGDLS and CDR2 is YYNGEE. Between the trimmed V and J ends, which lost 7 bases and 3 bases, there was a span of 8 bases. The CDR3 sequence is 13 residues long. The CDR3 coding sequence is TGTGCCAGCCGCGGGGACTATAATTCACCCCTCCACTTT. Residues: CASRGDYNSPLHF.

CDR3 coding DNA: TGTGCCAGCAGCTTGGAACTAGTAGCAGATACGCAGTATTTT. Translation: CASSLELVADTQYF. The chain has TRBV5-4 and TRBJ2-3; D may be TRBD2 (5 bases). This CDR3 is 14 amino acids long. CDR1 is SGHNT and CDR2 is YYREEE in the germline V gene (reference sequence). The V gene lost 0 bases and the J gene lost 4 bases, with 9 bases spanning the gap. Filled out from reference TRBV5-4 and TRBJ2-3, the complete variable domain reads ETGVTQSPTHLIKTRGQQVTLRCSSQSGHNTVSWYQQALGQGPQFIFQYYREEENGRGNFPPRFSGLQFPNYSSELNVNALELDDSALYLCASSLELVADTQYFGPGTRLTVL.

The chain carries TRBV25-1 and TRBJ1-2, with D unresolved. From germline, CDR1 is MGHDK and CDR2 SYGVNS. V lost 2 bases to trimming and J lost 5 bases, with 12 bases between them. This CDR3 comprises 14 residues. Here the CDR3 reads CASSETASDYGYTF. CDR3 sequence (DNA): TGTGCCAGCAGTGAAACGGCCTCCGATTATGGCTACACCTTC.

This clonotype was seen more than once but under ten times. The chain couples TRBV5-6 to TRBJ1-5; 10 nucleotides agree with TRBD1. This CDR3 contains 16 residues. Germline trimming cut 3 bases from V and 8 bases from J; bases unmatched to any gene: 11. From germline, CDR1 is SGHDT and CDR2 YYEEEE. The CDR3 region is CASSSQVTGGVKPQHF. In DNA, the CDR3 is TGTGCCAGCAGCTCTCAGGTGACAGGGGGCGTCAAGCCCCAGCATTTT.

This clonotype occurred a few times. The rearrangement links TRBV19 to TRBJ2-5; possible D gene TRBD1, 6 bases. Trimming took off 5 bases at V and 5 bases at J, with 15 bases between the two ends. Germline lookup yields CDR1 LNHDA and CDR2 SQIVND (reference sequence). The CDR3 is 14 amino acids. CDR3 coding DNA: TGTGCCAGTAGTGTTGGGGGCGCAGGGGAGACCCAGTACTTC. This gives the protein CASSVGGAGETQYF.

The J gene is TRBJ2-7, the V gene TRBV20-1; 7 nucleotides agree with TRBD2. The J call may be wrong; the DNA end is better matched by TRBJ2-1. From germline, CDR1 is DFQATT and CDR2 SNEGSKA (reference sequence). The CDR3 contains 15 residues. CDR3 residues: CSAKKTSGMSYEQFF. The CDR3 DNA sequence: TGCAGTGCTAAAAAGACCAGCGGGATGTCCTACGAGCAGTTCTTC.

This clonotype was detected only a few times. The chain is built from TRBV4-2 and TRBJ2-2; the match to TRBD2 covers 8 bases. Unmatched junction bases numbered 7, after V lost 0 bases and J lost 4 bases. Germline V gene data show CDR1 as LGHNA and CDR2 as YNFKEQ. This CDR3 is 17 amino acids long. The CDR3 DNA sequence: TGTGCCAGCAGCCAAGATTGGCTAGCGGGTACCACCGGGGAGCTGTTTTTT. Amino acid sequence: CASSQDWLAGTTGELFF.

This clonotype was observed many times. The genes are TRBV18 and TRBJ1-2; 9 bases line up with TRBD1. CDR1 KGHSH and CDR2 LQKENI come from the germline V gene. The length of the CDR3 is 16 residues. V trimming: 1 base; J trimming: 4 bases; junction bases outside the gene matches: 7. The CDR3 region is CASSPREGDRAYGYTF. Written as DNA, the CDR3 is TGTGCCAGCTCACCACGAGAGGGGGACAGGGCCTATGGCTACACCTTC. The full variable domain, in which reference TRBV18 and TRBJ1-2 provide the parts outside the CDR3, is NAGVMQNPRHLVRRRGQEARLRCSPMKGHSHVYWYRQLPEEGLKFMVYLQKENIIDESGMPKERFSAEFPKEGPSILRIQQVVRGDSAAYFCASSPREGDRAYGYTFGSGTRLTVV.

This clonotype appeared many times. At one end, the junction sequence differs from germline, possibly due to a read error. The CDR3 loop reads CASSSSDKTTTHTQYF. CDR3 bases: TGTGCCAGCAGTTCCTCCGACAAGACAACCACACATACGCAGTATTTT. The gene calls are TRBV12-3 or TRBV12-4 and TRBJ2-3; no firm D call. The CDR3 sequence is 16 residues long.

This clonotype has a count of ten or more. The chain uses TRBV6-1 and TRBJ1-1, with TRBD1 matching over 8 bases. The CDR3 has 16 residues. Germline loops: CDR1 MNHNS, CDR2 SASEGT. Trimming removed 5 bases from V and 1 base from J; junction bases left unmatched: 9. CDR3 nucleotides: TGTGCCAGCAGTTCGACAGGGGTCTGGGGGAACACTGAAGCTTTCTTT. Translation: CASSSTGVWGNTEAFF.